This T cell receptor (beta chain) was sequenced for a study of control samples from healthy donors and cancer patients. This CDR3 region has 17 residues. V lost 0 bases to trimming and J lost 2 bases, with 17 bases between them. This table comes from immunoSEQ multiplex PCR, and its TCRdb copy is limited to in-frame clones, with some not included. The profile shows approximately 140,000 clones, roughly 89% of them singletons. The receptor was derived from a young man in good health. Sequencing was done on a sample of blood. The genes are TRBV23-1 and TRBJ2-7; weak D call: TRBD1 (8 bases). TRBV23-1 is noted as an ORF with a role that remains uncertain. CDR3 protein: CASSQSTGGQATYEQYF. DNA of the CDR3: TGCGCCAGCAGTCAATCGACGGGGGGACAGGCAACCTACGAGCAGTACTTC.